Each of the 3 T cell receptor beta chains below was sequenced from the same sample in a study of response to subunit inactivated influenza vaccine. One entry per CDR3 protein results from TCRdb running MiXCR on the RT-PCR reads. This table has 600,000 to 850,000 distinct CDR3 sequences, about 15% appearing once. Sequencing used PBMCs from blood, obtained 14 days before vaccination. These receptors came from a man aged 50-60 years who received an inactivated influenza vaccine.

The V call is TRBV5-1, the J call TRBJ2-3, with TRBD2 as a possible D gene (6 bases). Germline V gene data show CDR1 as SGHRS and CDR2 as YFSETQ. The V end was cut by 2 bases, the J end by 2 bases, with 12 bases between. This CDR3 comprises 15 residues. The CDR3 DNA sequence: TGCGCCAGCAGCTTAATGGGGGGTTCCACAGATACGCAGTATTTT. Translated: CASSLMGGSTDTQYF.

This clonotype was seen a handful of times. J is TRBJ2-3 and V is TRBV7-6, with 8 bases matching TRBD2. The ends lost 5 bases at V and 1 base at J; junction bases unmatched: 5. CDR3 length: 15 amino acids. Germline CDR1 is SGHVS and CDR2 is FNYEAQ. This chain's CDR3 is CASSQLAVRTDTQYF. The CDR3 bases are TGTGCCAGCAGCCAACTAGCGGTGCGCACAGATACGCAGTATTTT.

The CDR3 reads CASSGSVLIRAQETQYF. Here the CDR3 DNA reads TGTGCCAGCAGCGGATCCGTATTAATCCGGGCCCAAGAGACCCAGTACTTC. V gene TRBV11-2 combines with J gene TRBJ2-5; D is unclear. Germline values: CDR1 SGHAT, CDR2 FQNNGV. CDR3 length equals 17 residues. V was shortened by 5 bases and J by 1 base, with 20 bases between the two germline ends.